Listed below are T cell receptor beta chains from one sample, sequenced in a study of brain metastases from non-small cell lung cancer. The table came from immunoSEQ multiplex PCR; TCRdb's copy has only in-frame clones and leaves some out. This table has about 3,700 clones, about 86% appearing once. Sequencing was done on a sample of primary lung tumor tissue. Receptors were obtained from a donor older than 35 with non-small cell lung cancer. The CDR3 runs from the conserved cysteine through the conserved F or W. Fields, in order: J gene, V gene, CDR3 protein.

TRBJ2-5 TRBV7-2 CASSLFKAAPTGQYF
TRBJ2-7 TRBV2 CAGSGETHEQYF
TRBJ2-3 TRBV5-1 CASSLSAGLAIDTQYF
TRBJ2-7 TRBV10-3 CAQGQADEQYF
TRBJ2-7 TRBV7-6 CASSKLDRGSYEQYF
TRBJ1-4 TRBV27 CASSPGSTNEKLFF
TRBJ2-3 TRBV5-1 CASSLMSDTQYF
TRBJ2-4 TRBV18 CASSPAGGGDIQYF
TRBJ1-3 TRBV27 CASRPTGSSGNTIYF
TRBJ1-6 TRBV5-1 CASSSTGSNSPLHF
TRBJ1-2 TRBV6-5 CASSYSPGDGYTF
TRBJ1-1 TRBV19 CASSLQVLNTEAFF
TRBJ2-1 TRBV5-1 CASSLGTGINEQFF
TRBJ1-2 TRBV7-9 CASSDLTTNYGYTF